This TCR beta chain is drawn from a study of control samples from healthy donors and cancer patients. The CDR3 has 15 residues. Germline V gene lookup returns CDR1 MNHEY and CDR2 SVGAGI. V trimming: 1 base; J trimming: 9 bases; junction bases outside the gene matches: 5. Clones were sequenced by immunoSEQ multiplex PCR, and TCRdb holds only the in-frame ones, with some missing. The repertoire holds about 51,000 clones, about 80% seen once, with roughly a tenth in the top ten. The chain joins TRBV6-5 to TRBJ1-6; 8 bases match TRBD1. Sequenced material: blood. The TCR comes from a man between 70 and 80 years old in good health. CDR3 coding DNA: TGTGCCAGCAGTTACTGGCAGGGGGCGCTTTCACCCCTCCACTTT. As protein: CASSYWQGALSPLHF.